Shown below are 3 T cell receptor beta chains from a single sample sequenced in a study of cytomegalovirus exposure and HLA in healthy donors. Amplification used 60 Vbeta primers and 13 Jbeta primers. TCRdb's table, derived via immunoSEQ multiplex PCR, lists solely in-frame clones and lacks some. The sample holds about 110,000 clones; roughly 80% are singletons and the top ten take about 0.25%. Sequencing input: PBMCs. These receptor sequences come from a man in his forties or fifties in good health and CMV-seronegative.

The chain carries TRBV6-6 and TRBJ2-3; D remains ambiguous. The V and J ends lost 4 bases and 6 bases respectively, with 5 bases between them. This CDR3 region has 11 residues. Germline CDR1 reads MNHNY; CDR2 reads SVGAGI (reference sequence). The CDR3 region has the DNA TGTGCCAGCAGTTGGGCGGATACGCAGTATTTT. Amino acids: CASSWADTQYF.

The chain uses TRBV6-6 and TRBJ1-1; D is undetermined. CDR3 length: 15 amino acids. Trimming left V 7 bases short and J 1 base short, with 16 bases between. Germline CDR1 reads MNHNY; CDR2 reads SVGAGI (reference sequence). DNA for the CDR3: TGTGCCAGCACGCCTCGCGGCTTGGGGAACACTGAAGCTTTCTTT. Its translation is CASTPRGLGNTEAFF.

This chain uses TRBV5-1 with TRBJ2-2, with D tentatively TRBD2 (5 bases). The CDR3 covers 15 residues. Deletions cut 0 bases from V and 3 bases from J, with 9 bases between. Germline loops: CDR1 SGHRS, CDR2 YFSETQ. This CDR3 is CASSLAGKDTGELFF. In DNA, the CDR3 is TGCGCCAGCAGCTTGGCCGGGAAGGACACCGGGGAGCTGTTTTTT.